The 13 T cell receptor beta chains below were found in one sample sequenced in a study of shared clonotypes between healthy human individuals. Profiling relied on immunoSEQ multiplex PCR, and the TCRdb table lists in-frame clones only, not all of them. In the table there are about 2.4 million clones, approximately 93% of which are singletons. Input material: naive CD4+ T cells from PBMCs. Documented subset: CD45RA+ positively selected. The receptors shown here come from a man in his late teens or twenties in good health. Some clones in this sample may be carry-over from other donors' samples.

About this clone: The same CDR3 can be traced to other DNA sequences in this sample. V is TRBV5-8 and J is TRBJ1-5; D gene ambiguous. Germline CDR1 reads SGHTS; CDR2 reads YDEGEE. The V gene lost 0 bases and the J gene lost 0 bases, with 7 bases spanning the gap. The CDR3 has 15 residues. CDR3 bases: TGTGCCAGCAGCTTGGGGGTGGGTAGCAATCAGCCCCAGCATTTT. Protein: CASSLGVGSNQPQHF.

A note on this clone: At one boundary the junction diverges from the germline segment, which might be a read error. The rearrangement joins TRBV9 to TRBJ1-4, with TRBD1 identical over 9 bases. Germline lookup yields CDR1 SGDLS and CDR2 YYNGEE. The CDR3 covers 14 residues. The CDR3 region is CASSPQGAKEKLFF. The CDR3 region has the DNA TGTGCCAGCAGCCCACAGGGGGCTAAGGAAAAACTGTTTTTT.

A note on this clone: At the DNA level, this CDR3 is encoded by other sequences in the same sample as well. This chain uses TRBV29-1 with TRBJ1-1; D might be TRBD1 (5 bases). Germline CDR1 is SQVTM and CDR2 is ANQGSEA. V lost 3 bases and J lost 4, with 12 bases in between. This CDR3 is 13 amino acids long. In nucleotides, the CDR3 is TGCAGCGTTGAGGGCAGGGCTATCACTGAAGCTTTCTTT. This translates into CSVEGRAITEAFF. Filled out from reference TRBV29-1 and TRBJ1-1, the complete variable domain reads SAVISQKPSRDICQRGTSLTIQCQVDSQVTMMFWYRQQPGQSLTLIATANQGSEATYESGFVIDKFPISRPNLTFSTLTVSNMSPEDSSIYLCSVEGRAITEAFFGQGTRLTVV.

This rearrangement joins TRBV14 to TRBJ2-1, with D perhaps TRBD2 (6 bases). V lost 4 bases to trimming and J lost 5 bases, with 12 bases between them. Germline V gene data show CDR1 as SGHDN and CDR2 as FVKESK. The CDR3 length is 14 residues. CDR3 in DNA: TGTGCCAGCAGCCGGCGGGACTTCCACAATGAGCAGTTCTTC. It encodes CASSRRDFHNEQFF.

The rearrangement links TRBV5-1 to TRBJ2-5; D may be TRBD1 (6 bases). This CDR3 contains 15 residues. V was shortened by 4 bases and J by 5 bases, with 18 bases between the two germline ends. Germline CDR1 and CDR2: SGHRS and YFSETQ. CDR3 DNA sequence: TGCGCCAGCAGCGTCTTACAGGGTGTGGAGGAGACCCAGTACTTC. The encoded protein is CASSVLQGVEETQYF.

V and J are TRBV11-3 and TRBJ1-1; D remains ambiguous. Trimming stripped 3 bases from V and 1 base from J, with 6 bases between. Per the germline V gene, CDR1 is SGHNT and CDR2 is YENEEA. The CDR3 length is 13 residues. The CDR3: CASSFTRNTEAFF. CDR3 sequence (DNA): TGTGCCAGCAGCTTTACCAGGAACACTGAAGCTTTCTTT.

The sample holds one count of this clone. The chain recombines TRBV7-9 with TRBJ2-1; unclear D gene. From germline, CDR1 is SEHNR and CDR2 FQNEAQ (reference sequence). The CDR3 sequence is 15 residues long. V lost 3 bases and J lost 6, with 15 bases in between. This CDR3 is CASSFSRLPRNEQFF. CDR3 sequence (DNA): TGTGCCAGCAGCTTCTCAAGACTCCCTCGCAATGAGCAGTTCTTC.

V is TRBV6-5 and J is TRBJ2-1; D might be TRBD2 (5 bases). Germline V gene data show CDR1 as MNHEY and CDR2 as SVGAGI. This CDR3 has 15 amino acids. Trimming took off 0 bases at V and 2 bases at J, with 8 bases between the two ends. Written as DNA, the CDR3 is TGTGCCAGCAGTTACTCACTAGTCGCCTACAATGAGCAGTTCTTC. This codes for CASSYSLVAYNEQFF.

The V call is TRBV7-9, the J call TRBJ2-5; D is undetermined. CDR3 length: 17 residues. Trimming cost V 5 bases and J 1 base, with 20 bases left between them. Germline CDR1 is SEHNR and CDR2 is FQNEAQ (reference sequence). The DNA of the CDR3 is TGTGCCAGCAGCACCCCCGGTAGGTGGGTCATCCAAGAGACCCAGTACTTC. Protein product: CASSTPGRWVIQETQYF.

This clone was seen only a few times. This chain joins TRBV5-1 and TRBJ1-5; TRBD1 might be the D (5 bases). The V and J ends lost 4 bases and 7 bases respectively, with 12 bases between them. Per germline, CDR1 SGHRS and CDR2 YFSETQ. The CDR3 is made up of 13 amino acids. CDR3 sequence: CASSEGFGQPQHF. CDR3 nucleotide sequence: TGCGCCAGCAGCGAGGGGTTCGGACAGCCCCAGCATTTT.

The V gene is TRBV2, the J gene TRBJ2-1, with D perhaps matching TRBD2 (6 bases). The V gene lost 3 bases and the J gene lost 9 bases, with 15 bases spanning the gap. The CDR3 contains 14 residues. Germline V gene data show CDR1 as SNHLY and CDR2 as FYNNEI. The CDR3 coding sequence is TGTGCCAGCAGTGACAATCTGGGGGGAAGTGAGCAGTTCTTC. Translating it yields CASSDNLGGSEQFF.

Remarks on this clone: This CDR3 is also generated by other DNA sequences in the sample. The CDR3 here is CASSLGQGPNNEQFF. CDR3 sequence (DNA): TGTGCCAGCAGCTTAGGGCAGGGGCCGAACAATGAGCAGTTCTTC. The gene calls are TRBV11-3 and TRBJ2-1, with D possibly matching TRBD1 (6 bases). The CDR3 spans 15 residues. The germline gives CDR1 SGHNT, CDR2 YENEEA. Trimming pared 1 base from V and 5 bases from J, leaving 12 bases between.

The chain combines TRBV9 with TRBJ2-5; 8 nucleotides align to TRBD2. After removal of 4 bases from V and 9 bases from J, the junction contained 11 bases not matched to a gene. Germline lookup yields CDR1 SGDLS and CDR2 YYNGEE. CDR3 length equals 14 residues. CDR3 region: CASSSAGTSPPQYF. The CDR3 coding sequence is TGTGCCAGCAGCTCAGCCGGGACTAGTCCCCCCCAGTACTTC.